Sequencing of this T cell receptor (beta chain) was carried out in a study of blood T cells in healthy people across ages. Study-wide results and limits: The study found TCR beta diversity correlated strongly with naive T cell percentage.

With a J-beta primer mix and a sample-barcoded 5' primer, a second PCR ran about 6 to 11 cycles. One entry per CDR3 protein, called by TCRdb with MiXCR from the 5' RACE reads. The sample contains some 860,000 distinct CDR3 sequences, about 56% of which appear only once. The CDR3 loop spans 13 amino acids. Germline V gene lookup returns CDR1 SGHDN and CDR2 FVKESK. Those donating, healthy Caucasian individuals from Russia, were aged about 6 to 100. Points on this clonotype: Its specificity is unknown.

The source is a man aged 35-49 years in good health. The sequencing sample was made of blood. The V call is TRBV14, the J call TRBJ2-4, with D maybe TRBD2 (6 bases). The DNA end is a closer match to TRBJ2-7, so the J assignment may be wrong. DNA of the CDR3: TGTGCCAGCAGCCTCTCGGGAGAGGGCGAGCAGTACTTC. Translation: CASSLSGEGEQYF.